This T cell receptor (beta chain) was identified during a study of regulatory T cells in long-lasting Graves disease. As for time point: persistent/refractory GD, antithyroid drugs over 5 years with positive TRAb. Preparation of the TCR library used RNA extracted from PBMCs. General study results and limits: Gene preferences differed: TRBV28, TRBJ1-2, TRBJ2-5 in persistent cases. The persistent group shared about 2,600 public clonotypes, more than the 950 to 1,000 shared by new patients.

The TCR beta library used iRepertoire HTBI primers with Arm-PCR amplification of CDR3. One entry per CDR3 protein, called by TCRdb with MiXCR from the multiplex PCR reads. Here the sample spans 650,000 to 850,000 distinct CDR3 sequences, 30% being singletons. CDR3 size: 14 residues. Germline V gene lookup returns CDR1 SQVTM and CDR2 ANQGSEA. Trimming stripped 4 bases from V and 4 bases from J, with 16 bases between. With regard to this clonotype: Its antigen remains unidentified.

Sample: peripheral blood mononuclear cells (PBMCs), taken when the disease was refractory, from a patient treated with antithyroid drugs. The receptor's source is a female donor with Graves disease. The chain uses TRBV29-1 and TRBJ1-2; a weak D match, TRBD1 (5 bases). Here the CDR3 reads CSVGAGTPGYGYTF. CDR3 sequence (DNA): TGCAGCGTTGGAGCCGGGACTCCCGGCTATGGCTACACCTTC.